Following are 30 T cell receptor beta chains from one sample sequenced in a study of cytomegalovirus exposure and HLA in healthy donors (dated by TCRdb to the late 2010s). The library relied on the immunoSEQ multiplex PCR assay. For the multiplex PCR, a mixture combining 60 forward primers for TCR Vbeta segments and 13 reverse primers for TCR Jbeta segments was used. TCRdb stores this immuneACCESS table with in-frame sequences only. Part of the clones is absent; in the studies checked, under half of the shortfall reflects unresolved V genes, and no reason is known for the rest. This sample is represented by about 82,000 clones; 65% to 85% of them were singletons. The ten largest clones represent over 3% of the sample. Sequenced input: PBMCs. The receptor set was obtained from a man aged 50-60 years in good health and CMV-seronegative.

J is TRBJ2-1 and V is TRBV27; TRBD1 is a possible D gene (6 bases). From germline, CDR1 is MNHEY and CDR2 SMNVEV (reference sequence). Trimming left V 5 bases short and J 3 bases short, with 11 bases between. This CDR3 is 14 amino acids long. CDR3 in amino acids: CASSTGQLYNEQFF. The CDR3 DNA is TGTGCCAGCAGTACTGGACAGCTCTACAATGAGCAGTTCTTC.

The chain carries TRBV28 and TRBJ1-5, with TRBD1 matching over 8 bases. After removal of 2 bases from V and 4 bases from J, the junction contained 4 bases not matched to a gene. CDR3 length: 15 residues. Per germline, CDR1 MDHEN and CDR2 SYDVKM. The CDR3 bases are TGTGCCAGCAGTTTACGGGACAGGACAAATCAGCCCCAGCATTTT. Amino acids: CASSLRDRTNQPQHF.

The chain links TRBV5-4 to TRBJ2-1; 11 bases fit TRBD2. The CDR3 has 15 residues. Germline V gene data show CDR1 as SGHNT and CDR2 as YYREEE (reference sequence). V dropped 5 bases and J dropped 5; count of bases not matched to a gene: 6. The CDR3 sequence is CASRVAGGRNNEQFF. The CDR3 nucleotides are TGTGCCAGCAGGGTAGCGGGGGGGCGGAACAATGAGCAGTTCTTC. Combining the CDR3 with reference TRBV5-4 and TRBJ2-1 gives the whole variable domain ETGVTQSPTHLIKTRGQQVTLRCSSQSGHNTVSWYQQALGQGPQFIFQYYREEENGRGNFPPRFSGLQFPNYSSELNVNALELDDSALYLCASRVAGGRNNEQFFGPGTRLTVL.

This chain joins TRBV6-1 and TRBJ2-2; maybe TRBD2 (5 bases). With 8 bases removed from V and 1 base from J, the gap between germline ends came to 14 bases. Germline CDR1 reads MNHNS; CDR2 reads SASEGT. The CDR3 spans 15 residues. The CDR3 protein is CASPPGNLNTGELFF. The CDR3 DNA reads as TGTGCCAGCCCCCCGGGAAACCTGAACACCGGGGAGCTGTTTTTT.

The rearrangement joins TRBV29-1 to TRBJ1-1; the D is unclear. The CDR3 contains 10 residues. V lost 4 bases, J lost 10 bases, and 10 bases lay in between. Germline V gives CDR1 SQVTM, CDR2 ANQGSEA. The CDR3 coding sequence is TGCAGCGTTGTCGGGGTTGGAGCTTTCTTT. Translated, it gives CSVVGVGAFF. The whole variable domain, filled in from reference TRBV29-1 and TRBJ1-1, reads SAVISQKPSRDICQRGTSLTIQCQVDSQVTMMFWYRQQPGQSLTLIATANQGSEATYESGFVIDKFPISRPNLTFSTLTVSNMSPEDSSIYLCSVVGVGAFFGQGTRLTVV.

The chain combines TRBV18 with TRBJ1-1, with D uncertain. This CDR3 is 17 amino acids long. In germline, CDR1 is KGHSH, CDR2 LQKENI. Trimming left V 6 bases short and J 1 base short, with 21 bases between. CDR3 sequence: CASSPVEVLQKNTEAFF. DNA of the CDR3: TGTGCCAGCTCGCCGGTCGAGGTACTTCAAAAGAACACTGAAGCTTTCTTT. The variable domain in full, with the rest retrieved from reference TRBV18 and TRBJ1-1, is NAGVMQNPRHLVRRRGQEARLRCSPMKGHSHVYWYRQLPEEGLKFMVYLQKENIIDESGMPKERFSAEFPKEGPSILRIQQVVRGDSAAYFCASSPVEVLQKNTEAFFGQGTRLTVV.

The CDR3 loop reads CSVDPGTDTQYF. Written as DNA, the CDR3 is TGCAGCGTTGACCCAGGCACAGATACGCAGTATTTT. The V gene is TRBV29-1, the J gene TRBJ2-3; D unresolved. Germline V gene sequence: CDR1 SQVTM, CDR2 ANQGSEA. The CDR3 consists of 12 residues. V was pared by 3 bases and J by 1 base, with 5 bases between.

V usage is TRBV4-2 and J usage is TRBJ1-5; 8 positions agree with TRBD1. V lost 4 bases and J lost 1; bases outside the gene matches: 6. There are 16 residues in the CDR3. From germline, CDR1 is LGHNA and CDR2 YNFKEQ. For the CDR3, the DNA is TGTGCCAGCAGCCGGCAGGGGGCAGAGAGCAATCAGCCCCAGCATTTT. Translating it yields CASSRQGAESNQPQHF.

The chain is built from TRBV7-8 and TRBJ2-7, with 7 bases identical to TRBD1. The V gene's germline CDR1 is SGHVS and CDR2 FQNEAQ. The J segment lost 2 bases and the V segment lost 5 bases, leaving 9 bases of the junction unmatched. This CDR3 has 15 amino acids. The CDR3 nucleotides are TGTGCCAGCAGCCTTGGGACAGTAATCACCTACGAGCAGTACTTC. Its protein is CASSLGTVITYEQYF.

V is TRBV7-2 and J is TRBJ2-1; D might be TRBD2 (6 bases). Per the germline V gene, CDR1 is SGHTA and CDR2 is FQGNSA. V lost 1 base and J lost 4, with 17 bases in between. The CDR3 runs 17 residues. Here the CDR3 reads CASSLVGDSGVYNEQFF. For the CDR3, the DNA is TGTGCCAGCAGCTTAGTCGGCGACTCGGGGGTTTACAATGAGCAGTTCTTC.

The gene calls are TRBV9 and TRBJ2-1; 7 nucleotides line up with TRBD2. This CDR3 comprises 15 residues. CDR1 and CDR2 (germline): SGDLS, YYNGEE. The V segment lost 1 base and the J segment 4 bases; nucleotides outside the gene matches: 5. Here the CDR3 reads CASSVSSGVYNEQFF. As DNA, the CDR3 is TGTGCCAGCAGCGTAAGCAGCGGGGTTTACAATGAGCAGTTCTTC.

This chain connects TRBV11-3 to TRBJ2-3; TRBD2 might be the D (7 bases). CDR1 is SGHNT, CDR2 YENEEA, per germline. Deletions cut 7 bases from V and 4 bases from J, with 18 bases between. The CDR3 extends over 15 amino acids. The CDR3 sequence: CASTAGGARADTQYF. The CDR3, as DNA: TGTGCCAGCACGGCTGGGGGGGCGCGGGCAGATACGCAGTATTTT.

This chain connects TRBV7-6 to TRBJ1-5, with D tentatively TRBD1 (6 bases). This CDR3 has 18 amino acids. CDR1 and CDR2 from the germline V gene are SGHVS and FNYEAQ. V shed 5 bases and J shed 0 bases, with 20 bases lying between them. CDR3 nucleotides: TGTGCCAGCAGCCCCAGGACCAGGGGTGGGTATAGCAATCAGCCCCAGCATTTT. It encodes CASSPRTRGGYSNQPQHF.

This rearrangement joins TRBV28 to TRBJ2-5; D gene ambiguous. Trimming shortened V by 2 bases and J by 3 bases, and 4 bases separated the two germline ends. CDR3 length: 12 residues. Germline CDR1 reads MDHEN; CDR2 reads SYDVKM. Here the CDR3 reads CASSLIEETQYF. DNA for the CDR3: TGTGCCAGCAGTTTAATCGAAGAGACCCAGTACTTC.

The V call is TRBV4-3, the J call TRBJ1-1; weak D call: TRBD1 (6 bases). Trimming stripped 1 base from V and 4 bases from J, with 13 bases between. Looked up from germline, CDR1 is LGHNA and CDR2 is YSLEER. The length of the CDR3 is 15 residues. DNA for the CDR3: TGCGCCAGCAGCCAAGCAGGGGCCAGGGGCACTGAAGCTTTCTTT. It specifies CASSQAGARGTEAFF.

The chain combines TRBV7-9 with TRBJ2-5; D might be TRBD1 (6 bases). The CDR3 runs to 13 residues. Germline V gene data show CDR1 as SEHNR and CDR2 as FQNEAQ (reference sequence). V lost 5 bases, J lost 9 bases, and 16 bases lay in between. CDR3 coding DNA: TGTGCCAGCAGCGCCGGGACCCGACAGGCCCAGTACTTC. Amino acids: CASSAGTRQAQYF.

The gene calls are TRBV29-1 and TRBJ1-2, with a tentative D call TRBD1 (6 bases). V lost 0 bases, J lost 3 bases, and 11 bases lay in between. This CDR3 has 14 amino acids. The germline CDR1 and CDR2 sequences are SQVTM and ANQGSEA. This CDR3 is CSVEDWAGDYGYTF. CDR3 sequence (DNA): TGCAGCGTTGAAGATTGGGCAGGGGACTATGGCTACACCTTC.

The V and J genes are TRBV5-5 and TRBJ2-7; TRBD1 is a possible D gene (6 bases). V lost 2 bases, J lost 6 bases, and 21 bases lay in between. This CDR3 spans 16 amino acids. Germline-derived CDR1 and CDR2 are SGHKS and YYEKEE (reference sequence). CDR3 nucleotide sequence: TGTGCCAGCAGCTTTGCGTGGGGGCGTCTGTTATCCGAGCAGTACTTC. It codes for CASSFAWGRLLSEQYF. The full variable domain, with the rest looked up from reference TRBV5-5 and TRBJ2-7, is DAGVTQSPTHLIKTRGQQVTLRCSPISGHKSVSWYQQVLGQGPQFIFQYYEKEERGRGNFPDRFSARQFPNYSSELNVNALLLGDSALYLCASSFAWGRLLSEQYFGPGTRLTVT.

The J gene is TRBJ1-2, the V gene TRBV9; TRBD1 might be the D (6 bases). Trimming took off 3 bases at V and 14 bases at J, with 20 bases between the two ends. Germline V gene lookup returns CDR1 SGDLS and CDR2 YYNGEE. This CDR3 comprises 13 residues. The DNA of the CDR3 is TGTGCCAGCAGCGCCCGGGGGGGCGGGGTCCGGACCTTC. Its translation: CASSARGGGVRTF.

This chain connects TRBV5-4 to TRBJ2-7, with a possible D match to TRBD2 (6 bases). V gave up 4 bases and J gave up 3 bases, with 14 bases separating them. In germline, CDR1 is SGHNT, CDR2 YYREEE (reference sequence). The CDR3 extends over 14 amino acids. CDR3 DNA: TGTGCCAGCAGCGACCGGGACTTACGCTACGAGCAGTACTTC. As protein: CASSDRDLRYEQYF.

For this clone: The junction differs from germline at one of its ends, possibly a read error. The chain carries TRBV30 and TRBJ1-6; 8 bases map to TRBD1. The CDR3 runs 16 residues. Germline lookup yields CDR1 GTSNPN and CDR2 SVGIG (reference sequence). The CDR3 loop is CAWSEGQGTYNSPPHF. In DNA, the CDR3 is TGTGCCTGGAGTGAAGGACAGGGCACCTATAATTCACCCCCCCACTTT.

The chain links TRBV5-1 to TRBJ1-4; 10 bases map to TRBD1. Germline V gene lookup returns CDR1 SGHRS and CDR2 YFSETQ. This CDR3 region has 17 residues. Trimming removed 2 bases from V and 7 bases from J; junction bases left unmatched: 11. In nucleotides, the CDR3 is TGCGCCAGCAGCTTTGGGGACAGGGGCCTCGGAGGTGAAAAACTGTTTTTT. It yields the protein CASSFGDRGLGGEKLFF.

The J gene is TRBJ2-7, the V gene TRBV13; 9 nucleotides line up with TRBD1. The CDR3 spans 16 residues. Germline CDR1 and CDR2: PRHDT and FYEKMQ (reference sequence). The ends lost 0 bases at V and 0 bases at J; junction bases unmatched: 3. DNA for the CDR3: TGTGCCAGCAGCTTAGGGACAGGGGGAGTCTCCTACGAGCAGTACTTC. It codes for CASSLGTGGVSYEQYF.

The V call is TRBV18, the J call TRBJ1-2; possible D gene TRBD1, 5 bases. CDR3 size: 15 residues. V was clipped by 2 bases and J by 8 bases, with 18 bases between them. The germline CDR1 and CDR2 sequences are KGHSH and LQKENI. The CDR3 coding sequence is TGTGCCAGCTCACCAATAGAGCGGGGCGAAAAAGGCTACACCTTC. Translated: CASSPIERGEKGYTF.

CDR3 nucleotide sequence: TGTGCCATCACCGAGGGGAGGGAGCAGTTCTTC. Its translation is CAITEGREQFF. The chain couples TRBV10-3 to TRBJ2-1; tentatively, D is TRBD2 (6 bases). Germline CDR1 is ENHRY and CDR2 is SYGVKD. The V gene lost 7 bases and the J gene lost 10 bases, with 11 bases spanning the gap. The CDR3 totals 11 residues.

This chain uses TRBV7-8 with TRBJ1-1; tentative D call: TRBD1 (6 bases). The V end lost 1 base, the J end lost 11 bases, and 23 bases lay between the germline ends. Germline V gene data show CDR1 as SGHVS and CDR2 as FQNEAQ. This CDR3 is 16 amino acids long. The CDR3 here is CASSLGPQEGRGDAFF. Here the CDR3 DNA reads TGTGCCAGCAGCTTAGGACCCCAAGAGGGCAGGGGTGACGCTTTCTTT. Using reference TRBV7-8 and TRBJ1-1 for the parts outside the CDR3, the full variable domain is GAGVSQSPRYKVAKRGQDVALRCDPISGHVSLFWYQQALGQGPEFLTYFQNEAQLDKSGLPSDRFFAERPEGSVSTLKIQRTQQEDSAVYLCASSLGPQEGRGDAFFGQGTRLTVV.

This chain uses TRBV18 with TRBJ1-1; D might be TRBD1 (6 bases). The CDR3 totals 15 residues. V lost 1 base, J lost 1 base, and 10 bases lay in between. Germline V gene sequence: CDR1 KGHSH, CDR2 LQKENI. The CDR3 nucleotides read TGTGCCAGCTCACCACGTACAGGGACGAACACTGAAGCTTTCTTT. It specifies CASSPRTGTNTEAFF.

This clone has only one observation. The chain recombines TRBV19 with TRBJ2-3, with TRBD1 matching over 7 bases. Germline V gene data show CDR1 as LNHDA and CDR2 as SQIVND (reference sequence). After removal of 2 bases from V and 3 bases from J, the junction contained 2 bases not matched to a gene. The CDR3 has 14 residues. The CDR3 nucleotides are TGTGCCAGTAGTATAAACAGGGGAACAGATACGCAGTATTTT. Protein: CASSINRGTDTQYF.

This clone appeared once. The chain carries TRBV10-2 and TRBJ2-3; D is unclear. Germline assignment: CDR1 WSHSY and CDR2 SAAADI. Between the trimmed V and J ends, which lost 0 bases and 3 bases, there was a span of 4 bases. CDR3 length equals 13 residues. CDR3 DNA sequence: TGCGCCAGCAGTGAGTCGAGGACAGATACGCAGTATTTT. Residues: CASSESRTDTQYF.

The CDR3 DNA reads TGTGCCAGCAGCCCGGGGAAAGTGAACTATGGCTACACCTTC. This translates into CASSPGKVNYGYTF. The chain has TRBV28 and TRBJ1-2; D is unclear. V was pared by 6 bases and J by 2 bases, with 13 bases between. From germline, CDR1 is MDHEN and CDR2 SYDVKM. The CDR3 is 14 residues long.